These T cell receptor beta chains were read from a single sample in a study of CD8 T cells in ankylosing spondylitis. TCRdb recomputed calls from the 5' RACE reads with MiXCR, one row per CDR3 protein. The sample has 330,000 or so distinct CDR3 sequences, 8% seen once. The sequencing input was blood, either unsorted or a sorted T cell fraction (not recorded which). All receptors derive from a male donor with ankylosing spondylitis. Both conserved end residues are part of each CDR3. Fields, in order: D gene, V gene, clone size, J gene, CDR3 DNA, CDR3 protein. A D gene is named only where the DNA matches it firmly. Some rows mark clone size as missing; the rest say once, few, many or name a class of expanded clone.

d_gene: NA; v_gene: TRBV7-2; abundance: NA; j_gene: TRBJ1-4; CDR3nt: TGTGCCAGCAGCCTCCGTAAGGGTAATGAAAAACTGTTTTTT; CDR3aa: CASSLRKGNEKLFF
d_gene: NA; v_gene: TRBV5-1; abundance: NA; j_gene: TRBJ1-6; CDR3nt: TGCGCCAGCAGCTTGGGACAAGCTAATTCACCCCTCCACTTT; CDR3aa: CASSLGQANSPLHF
d_gene: NA; v_gene: TRBV18; abundance: many; j_gene: TRBJ1-2; CDR3nt: TGTGCCAGCTCATACGACGGTAACTATGGCTACACCTTC; CDR3aa: CASSYDGNYGYTF
d_gene: TRBD2; v_gene: TRBV20-1; abundance: NA; j_gene: TRBJ2-3; CDR3nt: TGCAGTGCTGATTTAACTAGCGGGGGCATCAGCATATCAGATACGCAGTATTTT; CDR3aa: CSADLTSGGISISDTQYF
d_gene: NA; v_gene: TRBV30; abundance: many; j_gene: TRBJ2-7; CDR3nt: TGTGCCTGGACTCGCTCCTACGAGCAGTACTTC; CDR3aa: CAWTRSYEQYF
d_gene: NA; v_gene: TRBV28; abundance: once; j_gene: TRBJ2-1; CDR3nt: TGTACCAGCGCCTCTACGGGAAGATACAATGAGCAGTTCTTC; CDR3aa: CTSASTGRYNEQFF
d_gene: NA; v_gene: TRBV6-2/TRBV6-3; abundance: few; j_gene: TRBJ2-1; CDR3nt: TGTGCCACCTACTCGGGCGGGTACAATGAGCAGTTCTTC; CDR3aa: CATYSGGYNEQFF
d_gene: TRBD1; v_gene: TRBV5-6; abundance: NA; j_gene: TRBJ2-7; CDR3nt: TGTGCCAGCAGCTCCTGGACAGGCGGAGAGCAGTACTTC; CDR3aa: CASSSWTGGEQYF
d_gene: TRBD2; v_gene: TRBV29-1; abundance: NA; j_gene: TRBJ2-3; CDR3nt: TGCAGCGCTTCAGAAGGCGGGAGGGTAGATATGCAGTATTTT; CDR3aa: CSASEGGRVDMQYF
d_gene: NA; v_gene: TRBV5-1; abundance: many; j_gene: TRBJ2-1; CDR3nt: TGCGCCAGCAGTGAGCTGGATTCCTACAATGAGCAGTTCTTC; CDR3aa: CASSELDSYNEQFF
d_gene: NA; v_gene: TRBV12-3/TRBV12-4; abundance: many; j_gene: TRBJ2-3; CDR3nt: TGTGCCAGCAGTTTCGGGGCTAGCTTATCCAGCACAGATACGCAGTATTTT; CDR3aa: CASSFGASLSSTDTQYF
d_gene: NA; v_gene: TRBV28; abundance: NA; j_gene: TRBJ2-7; CDR3nt: TGTGCCAGCAGTTTTTGGGGCACAAGCTCCTACGAGCAGTACTTC; CDR3aa: CASSFWGTSSYEQYF
d_gene: NA; v_gene: TRBV5-5; abundance: few; j_gene: TRBJ2-7; CDR3nt: TGTGCCAGCAGCTTGGACAGCCGGCCCACCGTGCAGTACTTC; CDR3aa: CASSLDSRPTVQYF
d_gene: TRBD2; v_gene: TRBV6-4; abundance: NA; j_gene: TRBJ2-1; CDR3nt: TGTGCCAGCCGCAGCGGGAGGGTTCCGTGGGAGCAGTTCTTC; CDR3aa: CASRSGRVPWEQFF
d_gene: NA; v_gene: TRBV28; abundance: few; j_gene: TRBJ2-6; CDR3nt: TGTGCCAGCAGTTTCTTTTCTGGGGCCAACGTCCTGACTTTC; CDR3aa: CASSFFSGANVLTF
d_gene: NA; v_gene: TRBV7-9; abundance: NA; j_gene: TRBJ2-2; CDR3nt: TGTGCCAGCAGCTGGGGACCTACCACCGGGGAGCTGTTTTTT; CDR3aa: CASSWGPTTGELFF
d_gene: NA; v_gene: TRBV5-1; abundance: NA; j_gene: TRBJ2-7; CDR3nt: TGCGCCAGCAGCTTGTGGGGCCAGGGAGCAACTTTACACTACGAGCAGTACTTC; CDR3aa: CASSLWGQGATLHYEQYF
d_gene: TRBD2; v_gene: TRBV29-1; abundance: NA; j_gene: TRBJ2-1; CDR3nt: TGCAGCGTTGAAGTCCCGGGACTAGCGACGTTCTCCTACAATGAGCAGTTCTTC; CDR3aa: CSVEVPGLATFSYNEQFF
d_gene: TRBD1; v_gene: TRBV20-1; abundance: many; j_gene: TRBJ2-7; CDR3nt: TGCAGTGCTAGCTCGGGACAGTCCTACGAGCAGTACTTC; CDR3aa: CSASSGQSYEQYF
d_gene: TRBD2; v_gene: TRBV24-1; abundance: NA; j_gene: TRBJ2-3; CDR3nt: TGTGCCACCAGTTCGAGGCGGGAGGGGTCAGATACGCAGTATTTT; CDR3aa: CATSSRREGSDTQYF
d_gene: TRBD1; v_gene: TRBV11-1; abundance: NA; j_gene: TRBJ2-1; CDR3nt: TGTGCCAGCACAAAACGGGACAGGGGTGACAATGAGCAGTTCTTC; CDR3aa: CASTKRDRGDNEQFF
d_gene: NA; v_gene: TRBV7-9; abundance: many; j_gene: TRBJ2-7; CDR3nt: TGTGCCAGCAGCTTGCTCGCGCGGTCCTACGAGCAGTACTTC; CDR3aa: CASSLLARSYEQYF
d_gene: TRBD1; v_gene: TRBV10-3; abundance: many; j_gene: TRBJ2-1; CDR3nt: TGTGCCATCAGTGCCGGGACAGGGGCTCCTAGCTCCTACAATGAGCAGTTCTTC; CDR3aa: CAISAGTGAPSSYNEQFF
d_gene: NA; v_gene: TRBV6-5; abundance: many; j_gene: TRBJ2-1; CDR3nt: TGTGCCAGCAGTTACGAGACGAGCTCCTACAATGAGCAGTTCTTC; CDR3aa: CASSYETSSYNEQFF
d_gene: NA; v_gene: TRBV10-3; abundance: few; j_gene: TRBJ2-2; CDR3nt: TGTGCCATCAGGGAGAACACCGGGGAGCTGTTTTTT; CDR3aa: CAIRENTGELFF
d_gene: TRBD1; v_gene: TRBV7-8; abundance: many; j_gene: TRBJ1-5; CDR3nt: TGTGCCAGCAGCGTAGGGGGACAGAACAATCAGCCCCAGCATTTT; CDR3aa: CASSVGGQNNQPQHF
d_gene: NA; v_gene: TRBV20-1; abundance: many; j_gene: TRBJ2-1; CDR3nt: TGCAGTGCTAGAGATTATCGACAGTCCGCGGGGTATGAGCAGTTCTTC; CDR3aa: CSARDYRQSAGYEQFF
d_gene: NA; v_gene: TRBV21-1; abundance: NA; j_gene: TRBJ2-5; CDR3nt: TGTGCCAGCAGACTGACGAGGGGCGCCCAAGAGACCCAGTACTTC; CDR3aa: CASRLTRGAQETQYF
d_gene: TRBD1; v_gene: TRBV20-1; abundance: many; j_gene: TRBJ2-2; CDR3nt: TGCAGTGCTAGTGACGACAGGGTGGGCACCGGGGAGCTGTTTTTT; CDR3aa: CSASDDRVGTGELFF
d_gene: NA; v_gene: TRBV7-8; abundance: few; j_gene: TRBJ2-7; CDR3nt: TGTGCCAGCAGCTTAGGGGTCAGGACCTACGAGCAGTACTTC; CDR3aa: CASSLGVRTYEQYF
d_gene: TRBD2; v_gene: TRBV20-1; abundance: few; j_gene: TRBJ2-7; CDR3nt: TGCAGTGCTAGAGATAGCGGACTAGCGGGTGGCGAGCAGTACTTC; CDR3aa: CSARDSGLAGGEQYF
d_gene: NA; v_gene: TRBV7-2; abundance: few; j_gene: TRBJ2-2; CDR3nt: TGTGCCAGCAGCTTAGAGTTGGGGGCGGGCGGGGAGCTGTTTTTT; CDR3aa: CASSLELGAGGELFF
d_gene: NA; v_gene: TRBV29-1; abundance: many; j_gene: TRBJ2-5; CDR3nt: TGCAGCGTGCGGGGCGCAGGGGGTGAGACCCAGTACTTC; CDR3aa: CSVRGAGGETQYF
d_gene: NA; v_gene: TRBV10-3; abundance: NA; j_gene: TRBJ1-5; CDR3nt: TGTGCCATCGGGAAGGGTCAGCCCCAGCATTTT; CDR3aa: CAIGKGQPQHF
d_gene: NA; v_gene: TRBV19; abundance: NA; j_gene: TRBJ1-2; CDR3nt: TGTGCCAGTAGTTCGGGTAGGGTATCGGACTATGGCTACACCTTC; CDR3aa: CASSSGRVSDYGYTF
d_gene: NA; v_gene: TRBV29-1; abundance: many; j_gene: TRBJ1-4; CDR3nt: TGCAGCGTTGACGTACAGTCTTCTGGTGAAAAACTGTTTTTT; CDR3aa: CSVDVQSSGEKLFF
d_gene: NA; v_gene: TRBV6-6; abundance: many; j_gene: TRBJ1-5; CDR3nt: TGTGCCACCTCTAGGGGGGAGGATCAGCCCCAGCATTTT; CDR3aa: CATSRGEDQPQHF
d_gene: TRBD2; v_gene: TRBV18; abundance: NA; j_gene: TRBJ2-2; CDR3nt: TGTGCCAGCTCACCGGCAGGACTAGCGGGACTAAACACCGGGGAGCTGTTTTTT; CDR3aa: CASSPAGLAGLNTGELFF
d_gene: NA; v_gene: TRBV15; abundance: NA; j_gene: TRBJ2-5; CDR3nt: TGTGCCACCAGCAGAGATCACGGGACGGAGACCCAGTACTTC; CDR3aa: CATSRDHGTETQYF
d_gene: TRBD1; v_gene: TRBV20-1; abundance: few; j_gene: TRBJ1-5; CDR3nt: TGCAGTGCTAGCTGGGACAGGGGTGGTCAGCCCCAGCATTTT; CDR3aa: CSASWDRGGQPQHF
d_gene: NA; v_gene: TRBV20-1; abundance: NA; j_gene: TRBJ2-1; CDR3nt: TGCAGTGCGCCGGGACCAGGGCCCTACAATGAGCAGTTCTTC; CDR3aa: CSAPGPGPYNEQFF
d_gene: NA; v_gene: TRBV27; abundance: NA; j_gene: TRBJ1-4; CDR3nt: TGTGCCAGCAGGGGTAGTCTTAATGAAAAACTGTTTTTT; CDR3aa: CASRGSLNEKLFF
d_gene: NA; v_gene: TRBV7-9; abundance: few; j_gene: TRBJ2-5; CDR3nt: TGTGCCAGCAGTTGGGACTTGAAGGAGACCCAGTACTTC; CDR3aa: CASSWDLKETQYF
d_gene: TRBD1; v_gene: TRBV5-1; abundance: few; j_gene: TRBJ1-2; CDR3nt: TGCGCCAGCAGCGCCGGGACAGGGGATAATGGCTACACCTTC; CDR3aa: CASSAGTGDNGYTF
d_gene: NA; v_gene: TRBV5-4; abundance: NA; j_gene: TRBJ2-1; CDR3nt: TGTGCCAGCAGCTTGATCTGGGACGGTAAAAATGAGCAGTTCTTC; CDR3aa: CASSLIWDGKNEQFF
d_gene: NA; v_gene: TRBV20-1; abundance: many; j_gene: TRBJ1-5; CDR3nt: TGCAGTGCTAGAGCCCATCGGAAGGTGGGACAGCCCCAGCATTTT; CDR3aa: CSARAHRKVGQPQHF
d_gene: TRBD2; v_gene: TRBV4-1; abundance: NA; j_gene: TRBJ2-3; CDR3nt: TGCGCCAGCAGCCAAGATATCGAGCGGGAGGACACAGATACGCAGTATTTT; CDR3aa: CASSQDIEREDTDTQYF
d_gene: TRBD1; v_gene: TRBV27; abundance: few; j_gene: TRBJ2-7; CDR3nt: TGTGCCAGCAGTTTATCGGCTTTCAGGGACAGGGAATACGAGCAGTACTTC; CDR3aa: CASSLSAFRDREYEQYF
d_gene: NA; v_gene: TRBV29-1; abundance: few; j_gene: TRBJ2-1; CDR3nt: TGCAGCGTTGGTAGGGATTCCAATGAGCAGTTCTTC; CDR3aa: CSVGRDSNEQFF